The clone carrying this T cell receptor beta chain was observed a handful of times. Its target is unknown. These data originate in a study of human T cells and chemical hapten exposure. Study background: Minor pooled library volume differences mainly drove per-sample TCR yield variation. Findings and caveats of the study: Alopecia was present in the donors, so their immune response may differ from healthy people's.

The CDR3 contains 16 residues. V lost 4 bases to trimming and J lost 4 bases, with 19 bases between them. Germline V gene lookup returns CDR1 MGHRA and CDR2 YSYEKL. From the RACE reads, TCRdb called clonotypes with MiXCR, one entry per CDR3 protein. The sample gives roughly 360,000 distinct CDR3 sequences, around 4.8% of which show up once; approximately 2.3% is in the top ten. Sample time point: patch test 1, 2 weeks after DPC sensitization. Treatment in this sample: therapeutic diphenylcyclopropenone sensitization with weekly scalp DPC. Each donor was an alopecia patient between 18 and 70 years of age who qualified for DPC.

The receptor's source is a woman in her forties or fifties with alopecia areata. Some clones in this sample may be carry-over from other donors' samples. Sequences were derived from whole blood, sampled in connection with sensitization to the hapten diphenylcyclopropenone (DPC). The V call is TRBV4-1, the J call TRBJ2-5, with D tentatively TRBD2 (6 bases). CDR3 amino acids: CASSPKPGELAETQYF. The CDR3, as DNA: TGCGCCAGCAGCCCTAAACCGGGGGAGTTGGCAGAGACCCAGTACTTC.